The 5 T cell receptor beta chains in this list originate from one sample, sequenced in a study of OX40 agonist ivuxolimab in advanced cancers. TCRdb's table, derived via immunoSEQ multiplex PCR, lists solely in-frame clones and lacks some. The data show 35,000 to 40,000 clones, around four fifths seen once. The sample in question was CD4+ or CD8+ T cells sorted from blood, obtained in a trial of the OX40 agonist ivuxolimab. These receptors were collected from an adult with an advanced solid tumor such as melanoma, head and neck, liver or kidney cancer.

This clone has a single count. CDR3 amino acids: CASSLEGTATNEKLFF. CDR3 bases: TGTGCCAGCAGCTTAGAAGGGACAGCAACTAATGAAAAACTGTTTTTT. The V call is TRBV11-2, the J call TRBJ1-4, with 7 bases that match TRBD1. The germline gives CDR1 SGHAT, CDR2 FQNNGV. The CDR3 covers 16 residues. V dropped 0 bases and J dropped 0; count of bases not matched to a gene: 1.

This chain links TRBV7-3 with TRBJ2-3; TRBD1 might be the D (5 bases). This CDR3 contains 14 residues. Germline V gene data show CDR1 as SGHTA and CDR2 as FQGTGA. Trimming shortened V by 3 bases and J by 1 base, and 8 bases separated the two germline ends. The CDR3 loop reads CASSLGLGTDTQYF. DNA of the CDR3: TGTGCCAGCAGCTTGGGGCTCGGCACAGATACGCAGTATTTT.

The chain links TRBV2 to TRBJ2-5; D gene unclear. The CDR3 has 11 residues. Germline V gives CDR1 SNHLY, CDR2 FYNNEI. V gave up 6 bases and J gave up 1 base, with 3 bases separating them. The CDR3 reads CASRAQETQYF. The CDR3 DNA follows: TGTGCCAGCAGGGCCCAAGAGACCCAGTACTTC. Supplemented by reference TRBV2 and TRBJ2-5, the full variable domain reads EPEVTQTPSHQVTQMGQEVILRCVPISNHLYFYWYRQILGQKVEFLVSFYNNEISEKSEIFDDQFSVERPDGSNFTLKIRSTKLEDSAMYFCASRAQETQYFGPGTRLLVL.

This rearrangement joins TRBV19 to TRBJ2-4; D unresolved. The ends were cut back, 5 bases at V and 11 bases at J, with 10 bases in the middle. In germline, CDR1 is LNHDA, CDR2 SQIVND (reference sequence). The CDR3 consists of 11 residues. CDR3 sequence (DNA): TGTGCCAGTAGTCCAGGCCTGGTTCAGTACTTC. Its protein product is CASSPGLVQYF. The complete variable domain, with remaining parts taken from reference TRBV19 and TRBJ2-4, reads DGGITQSPKYLFRKEGQNVTLSCEQNLNHDAMYWYRQDPGQGLRLIYYSQIVNDFQKGDIAEGYSVSREKKESFPLTVTSAQKNPTAFYLCASSPGLVQYFGAGTRLSVL.

The chain has TRBV7-9 and TRBJ1-1; 9 bases are a match to TRBD1. The CDR3 spans 17 residues. Looked up from germline, CDR1 is SEHNR and CDR2 is FQNEAQ (reference sequence). Losses at the gene ends were 1 base for V and 1 base for J; bases not matched to a gene: 7. The DNA of the CDR3 is TGTGCCAGCAGCTTAGAATGGGACAGGGCGTCGAACACTGAAGCTTTCTTT. Its protein product is CASSLEWDRASNTEAFF. Full variable domain (outside the CDR3, taken from reference TRBV7-9 and TRBJ1-1): DTGVSQNPRHKITKRGQNVTFRCDPISEHNRLYWYRQTLGQGPEFLTYFQNEAQLEKSRLLSDRFSAERPKGSFSTLEIQRTEQGDSAMYLCASSLEWDRASNTEAFFGQGTRLTVV.